This TCR beta chain was captured in a study of T-cell reconstitution after alpha-beta-depleted transplantation in children. The study, taken as a whole, reports: It was newly produced T cells that mostly accounted for T-cell counts and diversity one year after transplant. Several hundred expanded graft clones reportedly supplied alpha-beta T cells about two months after transplant.

TCRbeta library construction was performed incorporating unique molecular identifiers. MiXCR, applied by TCRdb to the PCR reads, yields one record per CDR3 protein. The repertoire holds about 440,000 distinct CDR3 sequences, about 40% seen once, with roughly 27% in the top ten. On this clonotype itself: Its antigen is unknown.

The clonotype was recovered from a girl aged 2 to 9 with aplastic anemia, due to receive a stem cell transplant. The starting material was PBMCs, obtained before TCRalphabeta/CD19-depleted stem cell transplant.

The CDR3 protein is CASSSEGSNQPQHF. CDR3 nucleotide sequence: TGTGCCAGCAGCTCGGAGGGGTCTAATCAGCCCCAGCATTTT. The V and J genes are TRBV7-9 and TRBJ1-5; TRBD1 might be the D (5 bases). The length of the CDR3 is 14 residues. Germline V gives CDR1 SEHNR, CDR2 FQNEAQ (reference sequence). Trimming took off 4 bases at V and 4 bases at J, with 11 bases between the two ends.